The 27 T cell receptor beta chains given below trace back to one sample, sequenced in a study of blood T cell repertoires in COVID-19 (dated by TCRdb to between 2020 and 2021). Libraries were prepared through the immunoSEQ multiplex PCR assay. This immuneACCESS table, as held by TCRdb, lists in-frame sequences with V and J called but not all clones. Of the missing ones, under half trace to an unresolved V gene in checked studies; the others have no known cause. The sample includes 85,000 to 130,000 clones, with more than 80% observed a single time. The top ten constitute 26% of the sample. The sequencing sample was made of peripheral blood. These TCRs come from a man aged 55 to 69 with acute or convalescent COVID-19.

The chain combines TRBV3-1 (or the pseudogene TRBV3-2) with TRBJ1-6; D may be TRBD1 (6 bases). This CDR3 is built from 15 residues. V shed 2 bases and J shed 7 bases, with 12 bases lying between them. CDR1 and CDR2 (germline): LGHDT, YNNKEL (reference sequence). The CDR3 DNA reads as TGTGCCAGCAGCCAACAGGGGCAGGAGAATTCACCCCTCCACTTT. Protein: CASSQQGQENSPLHF.

The V gene is TRBV18, the J gene TRBJ1-5; the D gene is possibly TRBD1 (5 bases). Germline-derived CDR1 and CDR2 are KGHSH and LQKENI. This CDR3 comprises 16 residues. V lost 0 bases, J lost 1 base, and 10 bases lay in between. The CDR3 nucleotides read TGTGCCAGCTCACCACCGGGGGGGTCGAGCAATCAGCCCCAGCATTTT. As protein: CASSPPGGSSNQPQHF.

The chain recombines TRBV11-3 with TRBJ2-5; 9 bases match TRBD1. Per germline, CDR1 SGHNT and CDR2 YENEEA. The CDR3 covers 15 residues. The V segment lost 5 bases and the J segment 2 bases; nucleotides outside the gene matches: 6. The CDR3 DNA sequence: TGTGCCAGCAGCATTGGGACAGGGCCGCAAGAGACCCAGTACTTC. This codes for CASSIGTGPQETQYF.

The V gene is TRBV6-5, the J gene TRBJ1-2; tentatively, D is TRBD1 (6 bases). Between the trimmed V and J ends, which lost 6 bases and 4 bases, there was a span of 15 bases. The length of the CDR3 is 14 residues. Germline-derived CDR1 and CDR2 are MNHEY and SVGAGI. CDR3: CASRRRTVGYGYTF. Written as DNA, the CDR3 is TGTGCCAGCAGGAGAAGGACAGTCGGCTATGGCTACACCTTC.

This clone appeared a single time. The CDR3: CASSLDRVAGELFF. In DNA, the CDR3 is TGCGCCAGCAGCTTAGACAGGGTCGCCGGGGAGCTGTTTTTT. The V gene is TRBV5-1, the J gene TRBJ2-2; 7 bases agree with TRBD1. Germline V lookup: CDR1 SGHRS, CDR2 YFSETQ. This CDR3 is 14 amino acids long. V dropped 2 bases and J dropped 6; count of bases not matched to a gene: 4.

This chain uses TRBV21-1 with TRBJ2-1; TRBD2 was called by the table and not checked on the DNA. TRBV21-1 is a documented pseudogene. CDR3 size: 18 residues. In nucleotides, the CDR3 is TGTGCCAGCAGCAAAGAGGGCGGAACTAGCGGGATCTACAATGAGCAGTTCTTC. Translation gives CASSKEGGTSGIYNEQFF.

V and J are TRBV7-9 and TRBJ1-5; D remains ambiguous. This CDR3 region has 15 residues. Trimming cost V 0 bases and J 4 bases, with 10 bases left between them. Germline CDR1 is SEHNR and CDR2 is FQNEAQ (reference sequence). CDR3 coding DNA: TGTGCCAGCAGCTTAGCAGGAGGATGGAATCAGCCCCAGCATTTT. Encoded protein: CASSLAGGWNQPQHF.

The chain couples TRBV10-3 to TRBJ1-5, with TRBD1 identical over 8 bases. V was clipped by 6 bases and J by 2 bases; unmatched bases: 3. The length of the CDR3 is 14 residues. Germline V gene sequence: CDR1 ENHRY, CDR2 SYGVKD. The CDR3 region is CAIRGTGRNQPQHF. For the CDR3, the DNA is TGTGCCATCAGGGGGACAGGACGCAATCAGCCCCAGCATTTT.

This rearrangement joins TRBV5-1 to TRBJ2-7; weak D call: TRBD1 (5 bases). Trimming removed 3 bases from V and 3 bases from J, with 10 bases in between. This CDR3 is 13 amino acids long. Germline lookup yields CDR1 SGHRS and CDR2 YFSETQ. The CDR3 nucleotides are TGCGCCAGCAGCTCGGACGGACACTACGAGCAGTACTTC. Its translation: CASSSDGHYEQYF.

The V gene is TRBV28, the J gene TRBJ2-1, with TRBD2 matching 9 bases. Per the germline V gene, CDR1 is MDHEN and CDR2 is SYDVKM. J gave up 8 bases and V 7 bases, and 6 bases lay outside the gene matches. This CDR3 region has 13 residues. In DNA form, the CDR3 reads TGTGCCAGCACCCGCGGGGGGGGCGATGAGCAGTTCTTC. Amino acid sequence: CASTRGGGDEQFF.

The V call is TRBV10-3, the J call TRBJ2-3; no firm D call. CDR3 length: 12 amino acids. Trimming removed 8 bases at V and 0 bases at J, with 6 bases between. The germline V gene has CDR1 ENHRY and CDR2 SYGVKD. The CDR3 nucleotides are TGTGCCATCGGCCAAAGCACAGATACGCAGTATTTT. Translating it yields CAIGQSTDTQYF.

V usage is TRBV5-1 and J usage is TRBJ2-3, with 13 bases lining up with TRBD2. With V trimmed by 6 bases and J by 6 bases, 7 bases remained unmatched. The CDR3 extends over 15 amino acids. Germline assignment: CDR1 SGHRS and CDR2 YFSETQ. The CDR3 spells CASNPLAGGPDTQYF. CDR3 nucleotides: TGCGCCAGCAACCCACTAGCGGGAGGGCCGGATACGCAGTATTTT.

This chain links TRBV4-3 with TRBJ1-2; maybe TRBD1 (6 bases). V gave up 4 bases and J gave up 5 bases, with 14 bases separating them. The germline CDR1 and CDR2 sequences are LGHNA and YSLEER. The CDR3 sequence is 14 residues long. The CDR3 region has the DNA TGCGCCAGCAGCCTCGGACAGTCCTATTATGGCTACACCTTC. This sequence encodes CASSLGQSYYGYTF.

The V and J genes are TRBV5-1 and TRBJ1-4; possible D gene TRBD1, 5 bases. V was trimmed by 3 bases and J by 6 bases, leaving 15 bases between them. Per germline, CDR1 SGHRS and CDR2 YFSETQ. CDR3 size: 15 residues. CDR3 loop: CASSWAGQNYEKLFF. DNA of the CDR3: TGCGCCAGCAGCTGGGCAGGGCAGAATTATGAAAAACTGTTTTTT.

This clone was recorded at least ten times. V is TRBV6-2 or TRBV6-3 and J is TRBJ2-7, with D perhaps matching TRBD1 (6 bases). Per germline, CDR1 MNHEY and CDR2 SVGEGT. CDR3 length equals 15 residues. Trimming removed 5 bases from V and 0 bases from J, with 14 bases in between. This CDR3 is CASSTLWDTSYEQYV. CDR3 DNA: TGTGCCAGCAGTACTTTATGGGACACCTCCTACGAGCAGTACGTC.

This chain links TRBV2 with TRBJ2-1, with D maybe TRBD2 (6 bases). The V end lost 3 bases, the J end lost 8 bases, and 17 bases lay between the germline ends. The CDR3 has 15 amino acids. From germline, CDR1 is SNHLY and CDR2 FYNNEI. CDR3 bases: TGTGCCAGCAGTGACGCGGGGAAAGGGTTGGATGAGCAGTTCTTC. Protein sequence: CASSDAGKGLDEQFF.

This clone appeared a single time. The chain carries TRBV6-2 or TRBV6-3 and TRBJ2-1; 10 bases match TRBD2. J lost 4 bases, V lost 2 bases, and 5 bases had no gene match. This CDR3 has 16 amino acids. CDR1 MNHEY and CDR2 SVGEGT come from the germline V gene. The CDR3: CASSYGGTSVYNEQFF. CDR3 nucleotide sequence: TGTGCCAGCAGTTACGGGGGGACTAGCGTTTACAATGAGCAGTTCTTC.

The V and J genes are TRBV10-2 and TRBJ2-7; the D gene is possibly TRBD1 (6 bases). This CDR3 is built from 16 residues. The germline V gene encodes CDR1 WSHSY and CDR2 SAAADI. V was clipped by 2 bases and J by 2 bases, with 16 bases between them. The CDR3 sequence: CASSEGSGVGAYEQYF. Written as DNA, the CDR3 is TGCGCCAGCAGTGAGGGCTCAGGGGTAGGGGCCTACGAGCAGTACTTC.

This sequence joins TRBV19 and TRBJ1-1; TRBD1 matches at 8 bases. The length of the CDR3 is 14 residues. Trimming removed 8 bases from V and 1 base from J; junction bases left unmatched: 6. Germline V CDR1 and CDR2: LNHDA, SQIVND (reference sequence). Here the CDR3 reads CASCRGRRNTEAFF. In DNA form, the CDR3 reads TGTGCCAGTTGCAGGGGGCGAAGGAACACTGAAGCTTTCTTT.

This chain uses TRBV2 with TRBJ1-6; no firm D call. The V gene's germline CDR1 is SNHLY and CDR2 FYNNEI. This CDR3 region has 15 residues. V was trimmed by 3 bases and J by 0 bases, leaving 6 bases between them. CDR3 amino acids: CASSDGSSYNSPLHF. CDR3 bases: TGTGCCAGCAGTGATGGCAGCTCCTATAATTCACCCCTCCACTTT.

This clone was recorded a few times. The chain is built from TRBV7-9 and TRBJ2-3; 9 positions agree with TRBD1. This CDR3 region has 16 residues. The V segment lost 7 bases and the J segment 6 bases; nucleotides outside the gene matches: 14. Germline V gives CDR1 SEHNR, CDR2 FQNEAQ (reference sequence). DNA of the CDR3: TGTGCCAGCACAAAAGCAACAGGGGGCACATCGGATACGCAGTATTTT. The encoded protein is CASTKATGGTSDTQYF.

The genes are TRBV27 and TRBJ2-5, with 7 bases lining up with TRBD1. The CDR3 has 14 amino acids. Germline trimming cut 7 bases from V and 2 bases from J; bases unmatched to any gene: 7. The germline CDR1 and CDR2 sequences are MNHEY and SMNVEV (reference sequence). The CDR3 loop reads CASTRTGSQETQYF. As DNA, the CDR3 is TGTGCCAGCACCCGGACAGGCTCGCAAGAGACCCAGTACTTC.

J is TRBJ2-2 and V is TRBV5-5; D is ambiguous. Germline V CDR1 and CDR2: SGHKS, YYEKEE (reference sequence). The V gene lost 1 base and the J gene lost 6 bases, with 22 bases spanning the gap. The CDR3 covers 18 residues. In nucleotides, the CDR3 is TGTGCCAGCAGCTTGAGATACGAGTCGCTGGGCGTGGCCGGGGAGCTGTTTTTT. Amino acid sequence: CASSLRYESLGVAGELFF.

In this sample, this clone turned up once. The chain uses TRBV6-6 and TRBJ1-2, with 9 bases that match TRBD1. CDR1 is MNHNY, CDR2 SVGAGI, per germline (reference sequence). The CDR3 loop spans 18 amino acids. Germline trimming cut 5 bases from V and 4 bases from J; bases unmatched to any gene: 17. CDR3 amino acids: CASSPPGTGRVPGYGYTF. DNA of the CDR3: TGTGCCAGCAGTCCACCCGGGACAGGGAGGGTTCCGGGCTATGGCTACACCTTC.

The rearrangement joins TRBV5-1 to TRBJ1-5, with D uncertain. The CDR3 covers 14 residues. V lost 2 bases, J lost 2 bases, and 8 bases lay in between. Germline CDR1 SGHRS, CDR2 YFSETQ. CDR3 in amino acids: CASSFGERNQPQHF. The CDR3 nucleotides are TGCGCCAGCAGCTTTGGAGAGCGCAATCAGCCCCAGCATTTT.

The rearrangement joins TRBV5-1 to TRBJ2-4, with 8 bases lining up with TRBD2. Germline lookup yields CDR1 SGHRS and CDR2 YFSETQ. The CDR3 spans 18 residues. The trim removed 0 bases at V and 3 bases at J, leaving 11 bases unmatched. This chain's CDR3 is CASSLASLREADKNIQYF. CDR3 in DNA: TGCGCCAGCAGCTTGGCCAGCTTGCGGGAGGCGGACAAAAACATTCAGTACTTC. Full variable domain (remainder filled in from reference TRBV5-1 and TRBJ2-4): KAGVTQTPRYLIKTRGQQVTLSCSPISGHRSVSWYQQTPGQGLQFLFEYFSETQRNKGNFPGRFSGRQFSNSRSEMNVSTLELGDSALYLCASSLASLREADKNIQYFGAGTRLSVL.

The sample holds a few counts of this clone. This rearrangement joins TRBV6-5 to TRBJ2-7, with 7 bases aligning to TRBD1. This CDR3 is 15 amino acids long. Germline CDR1 MNHEY, CDR2 SVGAGI. Germline trimming cut 6 bases from V and 1 base from J; bases unmatched to any gene: 9. The CDR3 here is CASSTGQAISYEQYF. DNA for the CDR3: TGTGCCAGCAGCACCGGACAGGCGATATCCTACGAGCAGTACTTC.